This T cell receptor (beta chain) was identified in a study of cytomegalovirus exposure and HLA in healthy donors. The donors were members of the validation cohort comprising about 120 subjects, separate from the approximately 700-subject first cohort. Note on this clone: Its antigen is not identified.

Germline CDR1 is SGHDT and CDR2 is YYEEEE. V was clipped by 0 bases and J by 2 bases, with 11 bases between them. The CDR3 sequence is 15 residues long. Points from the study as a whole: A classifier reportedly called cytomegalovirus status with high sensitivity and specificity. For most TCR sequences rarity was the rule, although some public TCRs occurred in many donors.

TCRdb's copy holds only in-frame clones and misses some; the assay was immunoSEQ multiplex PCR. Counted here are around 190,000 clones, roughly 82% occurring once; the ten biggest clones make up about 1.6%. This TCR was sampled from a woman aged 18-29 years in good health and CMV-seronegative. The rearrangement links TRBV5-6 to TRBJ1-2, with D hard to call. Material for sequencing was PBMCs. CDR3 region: CASSLVDGENYGYTF. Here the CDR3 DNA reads TGTGCCAGCAGCTTGGTCGACGGGGAGAACTATGGCTACACCTTC.